What follows is one TCR beta chain and its context. This clonotype has more than one count but fewer than ten. Its antigen target is currently unknown. The input lacks base qualities; no much larger clone sits a single base away. Library preparation used RT-PCR. The listed sequencing device is NextSeq 550. The public reads were reprocessed in TCRdb via fastp at Q25 and MiXCR, keeping in-frame beta chains. Each entry merges the rows of one CDR3 protein and shows their most common DNA and genes. This sample has about 400,000 distinct CDR3 sequences in its table, and approximately 16% of those were observed once. Of the sample, around 6.8% falls within the top ten clones. The data stem from a study of patients and donors after allogeneic stem cell transplantation (TCRdb year 2020). Reading from cysteine to phenylalanine, the CDR3 counts 17 amino acids. Here the CDR3 DNA is all that survives: 51 bases in frame from base 1. Between the V and J ends, shortened by 0 bases and 1 base respectively, the junction contains 16 bases. CDR1 and CDR2, looked up from the germline V gene, are SGDLS and YYNGEE.

The rearrangement combines TRBV9 with TRBJ1-1; no confident D gene assignment can be made. This TCR came from a human donor who was either an allogeneic HSCT recipient or a stem cell or donor lymphocyte infusion donor (not recorded which). It is not recorded whose cells these are; they may come from a transplant donor. The sequenced sample consisted of blood, either unsorted or a sorted T cell fraction (not recorded which). The DNA is TGTGCCAGCAGCGTAGGGCTACTGCCCTCGTCGAACACTGAAGCTTTCTTT. This translates into CASSVGLLPSSNTEAFF.